The 13 T cell receptor beta chains in this list originate from one sample, sequenced in a study of regulatory T cells in long-lasting Graves disease. Libraries of TCR beta came from iRepertoire HTBI primers plus Arm-PCR of CDR3 regions. TCRdb reanalysed the multiplex PCR reads using MiXCR and keeps one entry per CDR3 protein. The table records 250,000 or so distinct CDR3 sequences, 20% to 25% of them present only once. Time point meaning: newly diagnosed GD, antithyroid drugs for less than 3 months. RNA extracted from PBMCs served as the sequencing template. This sample comprised peripheral blood mononuclear cells (PBMCs), obtained at new diagnosis, from a patient treated with antithyroid drugs. The source is a female donor with Graves disease.

This clonotype was found many times. This chain uses TRBV20-1 with TRBJ2-3, with D possibly being TRBD2 (6 bases). In germline, CDR1 is DFQATT, CDR2 SNEGSKA (reference sequence). There are 15 residues in the CDR3. V lost 2 bases and J 3 bases, leaving 15 bases between the germline ends. This CDR3 is CSARRARGLTDTQYF. The CDR3 DNA reads as TGCAGTGCTAGAAGAGCGCGGGGATTGACAGATACGCAGTATTTT.

This clonotype came up many times. The chain links TRBV28 to TRBJ1-1, with D maybe TRBD1 (6 bases). CDR3 length equals 15 residues. Per the germline V gene, CDR1 is MDHEN and CDR2 is SYDVKM. Trimming shortened V by 5 bases and J by 3 bases, and 16 bases separated the two germline ends. The CDR3 nucleotides read TGTGCCAGCAGTCCCTATAGGGGGACATACACTGAAGCTTTCTTT. Protein sequence: CASSPYRGTYTEAFF.

As concerns this clonotype: One base away lies a much larger clone, so this may be a sequencing read error. The V and J genes are TRBV5-8 and TRBJ2-3, with 11 bases identical to TRBD2. Germline assignment: CDR1 SGHTS and CDR2 YDEGEE. The CDR3 is 15 amino acids. The CDR3 sequence: CVSSPLAGAGDTQYF. Here the CDR3 DNA reads TGTGTCAGCAGCCCACTAGCGGGAGCGGGAGATACGCAGTATTTT.

This clonotype showed up many times. The CDR3 DNA sequence: TGTGCCACCAGTGATAGGACTAGCGGGTACAATGAGCAGTTCTTC. Translation gives CATSDRTSGYNEQFF. The chain recombines TRBV24-1 with TRBJ2-1; 11 nucleotides match TRBD2. Trimming cost V 3 bases and J 4 bases; bases outside gene matches: 1. This CDR3 is 15 amino acids long. Germline assignment: CDR1 KGHDR and CDR2 SFDVKD.

This clonotype was detected only a few times. This may come from a read error, since a much larger clone is one base off. The gene calls are TRBV18 and TRBJ2-7; a weak D match, TRBD1 (5 bases). The CDR3 spans 13 residues. In germline, CDR1 is KGHSH, CDR2 LQKENI. The CDR3 reads CVSSARQGYEQYF. CDR3 coding DNA: TGTGTCAGCTCAGCTAGGCAGGGTTACGAGCAGTACTTC.

This clonotype was found many times. This rearrangement joins TRBV20-1 to TRBJ2-1, with D possibly TRBD1 on 5 matching bases. The CDR3 is made up of 12 amino acids. V lost 5 bases and J lost 8, with 13 bases in between. Germline V gene lookup returns CDR1 DFQATT and CDR2 SNEGSKA (reference sequence). The CDR3 here is CSAFGQGDEQFF. The CDR3 nucleotides read TGCAGTGCTTTCGGGCAGGGCGATGAGCAGTTCTTC.

This clonotype was detected many times. The V gene is TRBV2, the J gene TRBJ1-3; no clear D gene. V lost 1 base, J lost 0 bases, and 7 bases lay in between. The CDR3 loop spans 15 amino acids. Germline lookup yields CDR1 SNHLY and CDR2 FYNNEI. CDR3: CASSEDHDSGNTIYF. The CDR3 bases are TGTGCCAGCAGTGAAGATCACGACTCTGGAAACACCATATATTTT. The full variable domain, completed using reference TRBV2 and TRBJ1-3, is EPEVTQTPSHQVTQMGQEVILRCVPISNHLYFYWYRQILGQKVEFLVSFYNNEISEKSEIFDDQFSVERPDGSNFTLKIRSTKLEDSAMYFCASSEDHDSGNTIYFGEGSWLTVV.

The chain is built from TRBV6-1 and TRBJ2-1; TRBD2 matches at 15 bases. Germline assignment: CDR1 MNHNS and CDR2 SASEGT. This CDR3 has 15 amino acids. V gave up 6 bases and J gave up 10 bases; unmatched junction bases: 7. The CDR3 protein is CASSAGLAGGGEQFF. CDR3 sequence (DNA): TGTGCCAGCAGCGCTGGACTAGCGGGAGGGGGGGAGCAGTTCTTC.

The V call is TRBV5-1, the J call TRBJ1-1; TRBD1 agrees at 9 bases. V was clipped by 4 bases and J by 3 bases; unmatched bases: 7. The germline V gene encodes CDR1 SGHRS and CDR2 YFSETQ. CDR3 length equals 15 residues. The CDR3 DNA reads TGCGCCAGCAGCCAAGAACAGGGGGCATACACTGAAGCTTTCTTT. This codes for CASSQEQGAYTEAFF.

This clonotype was recorded at least ten times. The rearrangement uses TRBV6-1 and TRBJ2-2; D uncertain. CDR1 is MNHNS, CDR2 SASEGT, per germline. This CDR3 is built from 15 residues. Trimming cost V 4 bases and J 3 bases, with 12 bases left between them. CDR3 residues: CASSGPLSDTGELFF. As DNA, the CDR3 is TGTGCCAGCAGTGGACCATTAAGCGACACCGGGGAGCTGTTTTTT.

The V and J genes are TRBV7-2 and TRBJ2-3; 9 positions agree with TRBD2. The CDR3 has 16 residues. Losses at the gene ends were 6 bases for V and 1 base for J; bases not matched to a gene: 8. Germline values: CDR1 SGHTA, CDR2 FQGNSA. Here the CDR3 reads CASRHARLAGTDTQYF. CDR3 sequence (DNA): TGTGCCAGCAGACACGCCCGACTAGCGGGCACAGATACGCAGTATTTT.

Notes on this clonotype: A far larger clone is a single base away, which makes a read error likely. The V call is TRBV11-2, the J call TRBJ2-1, with 9 positions matching TRBD2. Per germline, CDR1 SGHAT and CDR2 FQNNGV. This CDR3 is built from 13 residues. V was clipped by 0 bases and J by 13 bases; unmatched bases: 4. The CDR3 loop is CASSLELAGTQFF. The CDR3 DNA reads TGTGCCAGCAGCTTAGAGCTAGCGGGGACCCAGTTCTTC.

This clonotype has a count of ten or more. The CDR3 spells CASSEQGFTDTQYF. DNA for the CDR3: TGTGCCAGCAGTGAGCAGGGGTTCACAGATACGCAGTATTTT. The V gene is TRBV2, the J gene TRBJ2-3; possible D gene TRBD1, 6 bases. Germline lookup yields CDR1 SNHLY and CDR2 FYNNEI. The CDR3 runs 14 residues. The V end was cut by 3 bases, the J end by 2 bases, with 9 bases between.